Below, 4 T cell receptor beta chains from the same sample are listed, as sequenced in a study of T cells in Graves' hyperthyroidism and ophthalmopathy. Amplification yielded TCR beta CDR3 regions, with RNA transcripts as the source. First-round RT-PCR of the TCR CDR3 relied on the HTBI primer set. Using its own MiXCR run on the multiplex PCR reads, TCRdb lists one record per CDR3 protein. The sample includes 300,000 to 500,000 distinct CDR3 sequences, 14% to 15% of them seen just once. The sample taken for sequencing was blood. Every receptor here comes from a woman aged 30 to 39 with Graves' hyperthyroidism.

In the case of this clonotype: One end of the junction does not line up with germline, which may come from a read error. The chain's CDR3 is CNVEDPRRVENTGELFF. CDR3 DNA: TGCAACGTTGAAGATCCTCGGAGGGTAGAGAACACCGGGGAGCTGTTTTTT. V usage is TRBV29-1 and J usage is TRBJ2-2; D possibly corresponds to TRBD2 (6 bases). The CDR3 is 17 amino acids. CDR1 SQVTM and CDR2 ANQGSEA come from the germline V gene.

This clonotype was counted at least ten times. The V call is TRBV5-1, the J call TRBJ2-1; 12 nucleotides line up with TRBD2. The V segment lost 4 bases and the J segment 6 bases; nucleotides outside the gene matches: 11. The CDR3 has 17 amino acids. Germline assignment: CDR1 SGHRS and CDR2 YFSETQ. In nucleotides, the CDR3 is TGCGCCAGCAGCGAAGGATTGACTAGCGGGAGTGTCAATGAGCAGTTCTTC. It is translated as CASSEGLTSGSVNEQFF.

The J gene is TRBJ2-5, the V gene TRBV19; D is perhaps TRBD2 (6 bases). Germline V gene lookup returns CDR1 LNHDA and CDR2 SQIVND (reference sequence). The CDR3 spans 13 residues. V was shortened by 7 bases and J by 5 bases, with 14 bases between the two germline ends. For the CDR3, the DNA is TGTGCCAGTACCGGGACTCCCTACGAGACCCAGTACTTC. This gives the protein CASTGTPYETQYF.

Only a few counts were recorded for this clonotype. This rearrangement joins TRBV11-3 to TRBJ2-2; the D gene could be TRBD1 or TRBD2 (5 bases each). This CDR3 has 16 amino acids. V was cut by 3 bases and J by 5 bases, with 16 bases left in between. Germline-derived CDR1 and CDR2 are SGHNT and YENEEA. The CDR3 loop reads CASSFTGTNGTGELFF. The CDR3 DNA is TGTGCCAGCAGCTTCACCGGGACCAATGGGACCGGGGAGCTGTTTTTT. The full variable domain, rest sourced from reference TRBV11-3 and TRBJ2-2, is EAGVVQSPRYKIIEKKQPVAFWCNPISGHNTLYWYLQNLGQGPELLIRYENEEAVDDSQLPKDRFSAERLKGVDSTLKIQPAELGDSAVYLCASSFTGTNGTGELFFGEGSRLTVL.